This T cell receptor beta chain was obtained from a study of regulatory T cells in long-lasting Graves disease. Study-level background: Persistence in Graves' disease denoted antithyroid drug use beyond 5 years alongside positive TSH receptor antibodies. Findings and caveats of the study: The number of shared public clonotypes was higher in persistent patients (2,741) than new patients (around 960).

Details on this clonotype: Its antigen is not identified.

Time point defined: persistent/refractory GD, antithyroid drugs over 5 years with positive TRAb. Following extraction of RNA from PBMCs, that RNA was used to make the TCR library. The diagnosis of Graves' disease used American Thyroid Association guidelines. Germline V CDR1 and CDR2: WSHSY, SAAADI. V was trimmed by 7 bases and J by 6 bases, leaving 16 bases between them. CDR3 length: 14 amino acids. CDR3-region Arm-PCR and iRepertoire HTBI primers produced the TCR beta libraries. In TCRdb, the multiplex PCR reads were re-called with MiXCR into one record per CDR3 protein. This table holds over 350,000 distinct CDR3 sequences, 20% found once.

The TCR sequence derives from a female donor with Graves disease. The specimen comprised peripheral blood mononuclear cells (PBMCs), sampled when the disease was refractory, from a patient treated with antithyroid drugs. V and J are TRBV10-2 and TRBJ1-5, with D perhaps matching TRBD1 (6 bases). CDR3 loop: CASTTGIPGQPQHF. The CDR3 coding sequence is TGCGCCAGCACCACAGGGATTCCAGGTCAGCCCCAGCATTTT.